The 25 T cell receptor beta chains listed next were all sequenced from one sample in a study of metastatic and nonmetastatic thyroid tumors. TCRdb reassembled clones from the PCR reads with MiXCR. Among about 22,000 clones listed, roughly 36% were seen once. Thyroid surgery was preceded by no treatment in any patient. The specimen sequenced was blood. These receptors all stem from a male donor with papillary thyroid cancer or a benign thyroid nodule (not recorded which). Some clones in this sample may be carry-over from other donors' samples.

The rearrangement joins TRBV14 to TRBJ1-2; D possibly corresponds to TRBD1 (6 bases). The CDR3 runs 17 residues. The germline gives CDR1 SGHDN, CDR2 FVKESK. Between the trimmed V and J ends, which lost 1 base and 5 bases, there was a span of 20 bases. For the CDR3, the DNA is TGTGCCAGCAGCCAAGCCGGGGGCAGGAGTGGACCATATGGCTACACCTTC. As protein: CASSQAGGRSGPYGYTF.

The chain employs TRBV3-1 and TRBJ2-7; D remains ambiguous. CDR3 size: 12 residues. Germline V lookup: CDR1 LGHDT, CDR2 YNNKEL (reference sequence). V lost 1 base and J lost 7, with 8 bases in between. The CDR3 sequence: CASSQAVGEQYF. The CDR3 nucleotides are TGTGCCAGCAGCCAAGCGGTGGGAGAGCAGTACTTC.

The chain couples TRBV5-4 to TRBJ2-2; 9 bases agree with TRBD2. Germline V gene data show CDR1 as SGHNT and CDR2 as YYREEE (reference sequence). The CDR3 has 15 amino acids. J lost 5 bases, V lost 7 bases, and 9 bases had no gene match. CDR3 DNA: TGTGCCAGCTTATTAGCGGGAGATATGACCGGGGAGCTGTTTTTT. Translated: CASLLAGDMTGELFF.

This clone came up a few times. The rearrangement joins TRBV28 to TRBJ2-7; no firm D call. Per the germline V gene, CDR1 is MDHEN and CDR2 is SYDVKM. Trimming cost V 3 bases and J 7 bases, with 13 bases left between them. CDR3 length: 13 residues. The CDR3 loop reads CASSFISFMEQYF. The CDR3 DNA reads TGTGCCAGCAGTTTTATTTCCTTTATGGAGCAGTACTTC. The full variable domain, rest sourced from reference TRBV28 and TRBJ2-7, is DVKVTQSSRYLVKRTGEKVFLECVQDMDHENMFWYRQDPGLGLRLIYFSYDVKMKEKGDIPEGYSVSREKKERFSLILESASTNQTSMYLCASSFISFMEQYFGPGTRLTVT.

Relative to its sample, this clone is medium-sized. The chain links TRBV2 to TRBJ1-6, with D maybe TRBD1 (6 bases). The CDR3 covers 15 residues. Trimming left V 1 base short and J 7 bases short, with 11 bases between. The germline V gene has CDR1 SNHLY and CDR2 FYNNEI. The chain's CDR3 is CASSEGRGRNSPLHF. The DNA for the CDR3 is TGTGCCAGCAGTGAAGGCAGGGGCAGGAATTCACCCCTCCACTTT.

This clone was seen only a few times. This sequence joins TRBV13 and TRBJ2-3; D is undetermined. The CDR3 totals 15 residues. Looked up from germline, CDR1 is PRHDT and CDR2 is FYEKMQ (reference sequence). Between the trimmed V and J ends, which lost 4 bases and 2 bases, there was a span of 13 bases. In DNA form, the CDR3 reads TGTGCCAGCAGCTGCGCGGATATCTCCACAGATACGCAGTATTTT. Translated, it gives CASSCADISTDTQYF.

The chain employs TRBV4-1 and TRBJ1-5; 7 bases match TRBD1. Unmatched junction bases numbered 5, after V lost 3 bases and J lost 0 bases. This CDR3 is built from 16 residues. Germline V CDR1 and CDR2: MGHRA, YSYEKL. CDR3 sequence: CASSQGTEISNQPQHF. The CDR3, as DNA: TGCGCCAGCAGCCAGGGGACAGAAATTAGCAATCAGCCCCAGCATTTT.

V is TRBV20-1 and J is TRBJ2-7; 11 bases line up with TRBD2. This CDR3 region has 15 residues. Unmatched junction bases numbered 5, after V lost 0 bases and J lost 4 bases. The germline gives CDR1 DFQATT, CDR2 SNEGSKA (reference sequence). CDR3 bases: TGCAGTGCTAGAGATGGGCTAGCGGGAGGTTACGAGCAGTACTTC. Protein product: CSARDGLAGGYEQYF.

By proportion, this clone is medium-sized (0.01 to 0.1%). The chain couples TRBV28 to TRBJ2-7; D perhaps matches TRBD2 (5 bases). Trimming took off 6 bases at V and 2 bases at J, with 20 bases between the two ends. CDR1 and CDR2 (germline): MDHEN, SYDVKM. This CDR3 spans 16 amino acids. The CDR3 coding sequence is TGTGCCAGCAGCCATTCTTTGGGGAGAACTACCTACGAGCAGTACTTC. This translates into CASSHSLGRTTYEQYF.

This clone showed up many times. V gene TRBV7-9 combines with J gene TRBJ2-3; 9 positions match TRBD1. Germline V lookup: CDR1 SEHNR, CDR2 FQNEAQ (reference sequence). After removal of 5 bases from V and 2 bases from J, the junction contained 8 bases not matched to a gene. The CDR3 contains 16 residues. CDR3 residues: CASSRSTGGPTDTQYF. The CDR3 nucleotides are TGTGCCAGCAGCCGATCCACAGGGGGCCCCACAGATACGCAGTATTTT. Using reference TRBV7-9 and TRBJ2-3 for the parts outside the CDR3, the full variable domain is DTGVSQNPRHKITKRGQNVTFRCDPISEHNRLYWYRQTLGQGPEFLTYFQNEAQLEKSRLLSDRFSAERPKGSFSTLEIQRTEQGDSAMYLCASSRSTGGPTDTQYFGPGTRLTVL.

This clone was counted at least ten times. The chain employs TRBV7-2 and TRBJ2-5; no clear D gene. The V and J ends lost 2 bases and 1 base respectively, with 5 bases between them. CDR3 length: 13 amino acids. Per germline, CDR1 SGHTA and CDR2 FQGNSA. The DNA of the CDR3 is TGTGCCAGCAGCTTACTAACCCAAGAGACCCAGTACTTC. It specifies CASSLLTQETQYF.

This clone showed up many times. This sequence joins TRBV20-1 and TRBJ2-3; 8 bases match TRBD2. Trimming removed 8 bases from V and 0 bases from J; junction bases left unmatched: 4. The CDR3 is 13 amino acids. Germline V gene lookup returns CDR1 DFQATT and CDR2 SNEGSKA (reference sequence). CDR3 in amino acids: CSIPSGSTDTQYF. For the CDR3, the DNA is TGCAGTATTCCTAGCGGGAGCACAGATACGCAGTATTTT.

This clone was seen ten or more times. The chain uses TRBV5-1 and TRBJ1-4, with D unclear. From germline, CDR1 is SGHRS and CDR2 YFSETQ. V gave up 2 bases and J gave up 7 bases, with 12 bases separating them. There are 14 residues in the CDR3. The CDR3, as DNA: TGCGCCAGCAGCTTATTCGGGGAAGGTGAAAAACTGTTTTTT. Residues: CASSLFGEGEKLFF.

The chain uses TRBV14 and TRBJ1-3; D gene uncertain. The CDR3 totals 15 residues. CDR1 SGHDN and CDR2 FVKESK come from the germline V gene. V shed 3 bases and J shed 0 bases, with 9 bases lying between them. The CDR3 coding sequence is TGTGCCAGCAGCCAGAACGGTAACTCTGGAAACACCATATATTTT. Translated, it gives CASSQNGNSGNTIYF.

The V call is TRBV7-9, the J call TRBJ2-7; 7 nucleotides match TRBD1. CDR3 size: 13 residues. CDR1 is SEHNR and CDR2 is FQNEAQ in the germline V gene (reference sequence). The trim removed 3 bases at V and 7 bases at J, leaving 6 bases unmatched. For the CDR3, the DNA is TGTGCCAGCAGCTTTGGGGACAGATGGGAGCAGTACTTC. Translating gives CASSFGDRWEQYF.

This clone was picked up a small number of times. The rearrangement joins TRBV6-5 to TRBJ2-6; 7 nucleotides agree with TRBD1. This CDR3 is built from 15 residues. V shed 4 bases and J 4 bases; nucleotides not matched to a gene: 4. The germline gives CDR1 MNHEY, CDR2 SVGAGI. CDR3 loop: CASSSGQSGANVLTF. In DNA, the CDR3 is TGTGCCAGCAGTTCGGGACAGTCCGGGGCCAACGTCCTGACTTTC.

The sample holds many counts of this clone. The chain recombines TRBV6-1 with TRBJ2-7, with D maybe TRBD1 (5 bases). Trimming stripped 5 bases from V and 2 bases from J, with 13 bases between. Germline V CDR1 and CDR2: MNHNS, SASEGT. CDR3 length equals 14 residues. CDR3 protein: CASSPRQPPYEQYF. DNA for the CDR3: TGTGCCAGCAGTCCGCGACAGCCCCCCTACGAGCAGTACTTC.

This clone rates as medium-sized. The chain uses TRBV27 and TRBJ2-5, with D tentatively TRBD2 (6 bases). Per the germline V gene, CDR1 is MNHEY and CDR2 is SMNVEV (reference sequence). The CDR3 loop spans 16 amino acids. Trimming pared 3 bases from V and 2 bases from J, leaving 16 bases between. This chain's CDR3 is CASSFIPGTGQETQYF. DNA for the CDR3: TGTGCCAGCAGTTTTATTCCCGGGACTGGGCAAGAGACCCAGTACTTC.

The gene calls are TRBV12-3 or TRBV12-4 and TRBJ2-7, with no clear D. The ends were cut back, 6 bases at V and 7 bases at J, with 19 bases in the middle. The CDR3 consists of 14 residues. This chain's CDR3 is CASSLHLLVREQYF. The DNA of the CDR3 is TGTGCCAGCAGCCTCCACCTACTGGTTAGAGAGCAGTACTTC.

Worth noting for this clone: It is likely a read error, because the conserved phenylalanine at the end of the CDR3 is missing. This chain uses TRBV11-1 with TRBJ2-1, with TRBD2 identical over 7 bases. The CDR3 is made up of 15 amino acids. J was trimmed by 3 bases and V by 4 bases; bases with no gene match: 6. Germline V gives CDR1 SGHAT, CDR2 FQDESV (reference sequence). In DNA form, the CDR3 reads TGTGCCAGCAGCTATAGCGGGCTCCTCTACAATGAGCAGTTCGTC. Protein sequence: CASSYSGLLYNEQFV.

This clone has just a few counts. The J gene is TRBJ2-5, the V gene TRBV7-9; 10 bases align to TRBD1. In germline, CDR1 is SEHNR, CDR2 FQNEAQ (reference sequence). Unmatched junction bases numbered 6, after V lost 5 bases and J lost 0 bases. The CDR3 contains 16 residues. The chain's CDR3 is CASSTGTGEYQETQYF. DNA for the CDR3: TGTGCCAGCAGCACCGGGACAGGGGAGTACCAAGAGACCCAGTACTTC.

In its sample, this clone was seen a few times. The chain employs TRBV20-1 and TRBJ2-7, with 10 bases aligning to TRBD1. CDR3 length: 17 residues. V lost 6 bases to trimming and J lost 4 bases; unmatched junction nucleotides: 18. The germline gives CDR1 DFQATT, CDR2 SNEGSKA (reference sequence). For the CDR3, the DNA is TGCAGTGCCAAATCCGCCCTAACCGGGACAGGGGATTACGAGCAGTACTTC. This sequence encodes CSAKSALTGTGDYEQYF.

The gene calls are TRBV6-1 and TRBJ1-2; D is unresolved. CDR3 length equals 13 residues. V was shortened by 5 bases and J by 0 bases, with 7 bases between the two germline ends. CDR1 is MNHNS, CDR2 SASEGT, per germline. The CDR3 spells CASSPGPNYGYTF. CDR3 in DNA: TGTGCCAGCAGTCCCGGGCCTAACTATGGCTACACCTTC.

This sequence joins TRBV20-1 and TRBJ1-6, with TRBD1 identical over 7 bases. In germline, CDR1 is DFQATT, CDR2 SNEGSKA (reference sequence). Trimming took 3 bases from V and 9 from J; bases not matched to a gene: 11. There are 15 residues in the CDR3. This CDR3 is CSASVGGVLSSPLHF. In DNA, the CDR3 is TGCAGTGCTAGTGTAGGGGGCGTTCTAAGTTCACCCCTCCACTTT.

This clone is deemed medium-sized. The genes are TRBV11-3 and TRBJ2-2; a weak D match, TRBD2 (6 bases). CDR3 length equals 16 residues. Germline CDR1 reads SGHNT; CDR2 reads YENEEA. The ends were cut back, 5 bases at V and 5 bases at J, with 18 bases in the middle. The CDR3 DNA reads TGTGCCAGCAGCCGAGCGGAGGGCCGGTATACCGGGGAGCTGTTTTTT. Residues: CASSRAEGRYTGELFF. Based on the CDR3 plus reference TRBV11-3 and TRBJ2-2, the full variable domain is EAGVVQSPRYKIIEKKQPVAFWCNPISGHNTLYWYLQNLGQGPELLIRYENEEAVDDSQLPKDRFSAERLKGVDSTLKIQPAELGDSAVYLCASSRAEGRYTGELFFGEGSRLTVL.